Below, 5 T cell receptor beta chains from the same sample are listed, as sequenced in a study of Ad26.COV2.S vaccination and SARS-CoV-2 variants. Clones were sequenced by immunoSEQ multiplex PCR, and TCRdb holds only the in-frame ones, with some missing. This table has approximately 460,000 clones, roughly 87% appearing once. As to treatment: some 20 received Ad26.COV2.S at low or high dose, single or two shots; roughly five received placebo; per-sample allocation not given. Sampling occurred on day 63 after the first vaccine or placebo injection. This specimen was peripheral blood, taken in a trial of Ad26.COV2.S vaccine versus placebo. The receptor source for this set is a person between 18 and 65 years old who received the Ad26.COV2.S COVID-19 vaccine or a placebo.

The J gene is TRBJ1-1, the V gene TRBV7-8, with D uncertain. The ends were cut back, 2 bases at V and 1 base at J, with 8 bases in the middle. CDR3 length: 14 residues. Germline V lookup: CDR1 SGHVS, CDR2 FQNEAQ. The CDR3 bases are TGTGCCAGCAGCTTACTAGCGGGGAACACTGAAGCTTTCTTT. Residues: CASSLLAGNTEAFF.

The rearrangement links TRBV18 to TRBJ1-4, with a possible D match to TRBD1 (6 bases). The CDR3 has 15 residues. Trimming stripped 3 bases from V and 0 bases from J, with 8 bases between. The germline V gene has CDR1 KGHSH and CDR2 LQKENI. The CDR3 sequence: CASSPGQTTNEKLFF. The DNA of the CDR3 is TGTGCCAGCTCACCGGGACAAACAACTAATGAAAAACTGTTTTTT.

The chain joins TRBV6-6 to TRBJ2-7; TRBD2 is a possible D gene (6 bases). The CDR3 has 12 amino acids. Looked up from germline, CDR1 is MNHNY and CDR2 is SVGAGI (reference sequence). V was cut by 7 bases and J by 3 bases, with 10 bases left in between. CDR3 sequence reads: CASKGGVYEQYF. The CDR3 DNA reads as TGTGCCAGCAAGGGCGGGGTCTACGAGCAGTACTTC.

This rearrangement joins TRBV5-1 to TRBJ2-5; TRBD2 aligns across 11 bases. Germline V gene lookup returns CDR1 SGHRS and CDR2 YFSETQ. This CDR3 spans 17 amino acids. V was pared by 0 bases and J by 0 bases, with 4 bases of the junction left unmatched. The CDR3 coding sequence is TGCGCCAGCAGCTTGGGGCAGACTAGCGGGAACCAAGAGACCCAGTACTTC. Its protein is CASSLGQTSGNQETQYF.

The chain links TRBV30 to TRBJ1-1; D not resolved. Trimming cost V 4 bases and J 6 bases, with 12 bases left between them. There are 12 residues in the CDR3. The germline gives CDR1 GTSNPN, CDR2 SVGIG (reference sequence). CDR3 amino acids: CAWMEFTPEAFF. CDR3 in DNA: TGTGCCTGGATGGAGTTTACGCCTGAAGCTTTCTTT.